Presented here are 24 T cell receptor beta chains from one specimen sequenced in a study of technical replicates of blood from a handful of donors. Produced via immunoSEQ multiplex PCR; TCRdb's table is partial and in-frame only. In the table there are 50,000 to 70,000 clones, around 91% of which are singletons. Sequenced sample: PBMCs. These receptors were collected from a human donor in good health. Some clones in this sample may be carry-over from other donors' samples.

This clone was seen once. The chain couples TRBV6-1 to TRBJ2-7; unclear D gene. The CDR3 is 12 amino acids. Germline V gene lookup returns CDR1 MNHNS and CDR2 SASEGT. Trimming cost V 6 bases and J 3 bases, with 9 bases left between them. The CDR3 is CASSLSGYEQYF. In nucleotides, the CDR3 is TGTGCCAGCAGCTTGAGTGGCTACGAGCAGTACTTC.

This chain links TRBV6-5 with TRBJ2-4; D is undetermined. Germline V gene data show CDR1 as MNHEY and CDR2 as SVGAGI. The V end was cut by 5 bases, the J end by 2 bases, with 10 bases between. The CDR3 extends over 14 amino acids. The CDR3 nucleotides read TGTGCCAGCAGTCCGCGTGGGCCCAAAAACATTCAGTACTTC. Translated, it gives CASSPRGPKNIQYF.

The genes are TRBV7-6 and TRBJ2-3, with 15 bases that match TRBD2. In germline, CDR1 is SGHVS, CDR2 FNYEAQ. The junction had 19 bases not matched to a gene; V was cut back by 5 bases and J by 7 bases. The CDR3 runs to 20 residues. The CDR3 reads CASSPGLAGGRGGGRHTQYF. In DNA form, the CDR3 reads TGTGCCAGCAGCCCTGGACTAGCGGGGGGGCGAGGCGGCGGACGACATACGCAGTATTTT.

The chain joins TRBV10-3 to TRBJ2-3, with 7 bases that match TRBD2. Germline trimming cut 3 bases from V and 4 bases from J; bases unmatched to any gene: 13. The germline V gene encodes CDR1 ENHRY and CDR2 SYGVKD. The CDR3 loop spans 17 amino acids. The CDR3 here is CAISDARGGLAPDTQYF. The DNA for the CDR3 is TGTGCCATCAGTGACGCCCGGGGAGGGCTAGCGCCAGATACGCAGTATTTT.

The CDR3 region is CASSPIPVQNIQYF. The DNA for the CDR3 is TGTGCCAGCAGTCCGATACCGGTGCAAAACATTCAGTACTTC. This chain links TRBV27 with TRBJ2-4; D is uncertain. CDR1 and CDR2 from the germline V gene are MNHEY and SMNVEV (reference sequence). The CDR3 runs to 14 residues. The V and J ends lost 5 bases and 5 bases respectively, with 13 bases between them.

The V gene is TRBV27, the J gene TRBJ2-1; D is possibly TRBD2 (6 bases). Germline CDR1 reads MNHEY; CDR2 reads SMNVEV (reference sequence). The V gene lost 4 bases and the J gene lost 5 bases, with 15 bases spanning the gap. This CDR3 has 15 amino acids. The CDR3 loop reads CASSSDGLFHNEQFF. For the CDR3, the DNA is TGTGCCAGCAGTTCCGACGGACTATTCCACAATGAGCAGTTCTTC.

The CDR3 region has the DNA TGCGCCAGCAAGCAGGGGCTAAGCTCCTACGAGCAGTACTTC. It codes for CASKQGLSSYEQYF. This chain uses TRBV4-3 with TRBJ2-7; D might be TRBD1 (6 bases). The ends were cut back, 7 bases at V and 0 bases at J, with 13 bases in the middle. In germline, CDR1 is LGHNA, CDR2 YSLEER. There are 14 residues in the CDR3.

This sequence joins TRBV5-6 and TRBJ2-7; 7 positions agree with TRBD1. Germline V gives CDR1 SGHDT, CDR2 YYEEEE. CDR3 size: 14 residues. The junction had 7 bases not matched to a gene; V was cut back by 5 bases and J by 2 bases. The chain's CDR3 is CASRPGQITYEQYF. Here the CDR3 DNA reads TGTGCCAGCAGGCCGGGACAGATTACCTACGAGCAGTACTTC.

The sample holds one count of this clone. The rearrangement joins TRBV19 to TRBJ2-1, with 10 bases fitting TRBD2. This CDR3 is 18 amino acids long. CDR1 and CDR2 from the germline V gene are LNHDA and SQIVND (reference sequence). V lost 5 bases to trimming and J lost 0 bases; unmatched junction nucleotides: 10. The CDR3, as DNA: TGTGCCAGTAGTGATTTCCTAGCGGGAGTTTTCTCCTACAATGAGCAGTTCTTC. Its protein product is CASSDFLAGVFSYNEQFF. The full variable domain, rest sourced from reference TRBV19 and TRBJ2-1, is DGGITQSPKYLFRKEGQNVTLSCEQNLNHDAMYWYRQDPGQGLRLIYYSQIVNDFQKGDIAEGYSVSREKKESFPLTVTSAQKNPTAFYLCASSDFLAGVFSYNEQFFGPGTRLTVL.

The genes are TRBV2 and TRBJ2-7, with 14 bases fitting TRBD2. V lost 10 bases to trimming and J lost 2 bases; unmatched junction nucleotides: 10. This CDR3 is 16 amino acids long. The germline CDR1 and CDR2 sequences are SNHLY and FYNNEI. Written as DNA, the CDR3 is TGTGCCACCTATCCGGGACTAGCGGGGGACGCCTACGAGCAGTACTTC. It encodes CATYPGLAGDAYEQYF. Based on the CDR3 plus reference TRBV2 and TRBJ2-7, the full variable domain is EPEVTQTPSHQVTQMGQEVILRCVPISNHLYFYWYRQILGQKVEFLVSFYNNEISEKSEIFDDQFSVERPDGSNFTLKIRSTKLEDSAMYFCATYPGLAGDAYEQYFGPGTRLTVT.

Only one count was recorded for this clone. This chain connects TRBV7-9 to TRBJ1-2, with 7 bases that match TRBD1. This CDR3 is built from 17 residues. Germline lookup yields CDR1 SEHNR and CDR2 FQNEAQ (reference sequence). Trimming cost V 3 bases and J 4 bases; bases outside gene matches: 14. The CDR3 bases are TGTGCCAGCAGCTTTTCCCTAGCAACCAGGGGGACCTATGGCTACACCTTC. Encoded protein: CASSFSLATRGTYGYTF.

The CDR3 sequence: CASSVAGGVGTPRPKETQYF. The CDR3 region has the DNA TGTGCCAGCAGTGTAGCGGGAGGCGTTGGAACACCCCGTCCGAAAGAGACCCAGTACTTC. The genes are TRBV2 and TRBJ2-5; 10 nucleotides match TRBD2. CDR3 length: 20 residues. Germline CDR1 SNHLY, CDR2 FYNNEI. V shed 4 bases and J 3 bases; nucleotides not matched to a gene: 20.

The rearrangement joins TRBV10-3 to TRBJ1-2; 9 bases match TRBD1. This CDR3 is 14 amino acids long. Germline CDR1 reads ENHRY; CDR2 reads SYGVKD. V lost 8 bases to trimming and J lost 8 bases; unmatched junction nucleotides: 12. CDR3: CAIRPGQGAWGYTF. In nucleotides, the CDR3 is TGTGCCATCCGCCCGGGACAGGGCGCTTGGGGCTACACCTTC.

V and J are TRBV7-6 and TRBJ1-3; 8 positions match TRBD1. Per the germline V gene, CDR1 is SGHVS and CDR2 is FNYEAQ. The trim removed 5 bases at V and 4 bases at J, leaving 4 bases unmatched. There are 14 residues in the CDR3. The CDR3: CASSPDRGGNTIYF. CDR3 bases: TGTGCCAGCAGCCCCGACAGGGGCGGAAACACCATATATTTT.

The V gene is TRBV18, the J gene TRBJ2-5, with D possibly matching TRBD2 (5 bases). The V gene's germline CDR1 is KGHSH and CDR2 LQKENI. The CDR3 consists of 13 residues. With 3 bases removed from V and 2 bases from J, the gap between germline ends came to 7 bases. In DNA form, the CDR3 reads TGTGCCAGCTCACCCTCGGGGCAAGAGACCCAGTACTTC. Translating it yields CASSPSGQETQYF. Looking up the rest from reference TRBV18 and TRBJ2-5 gives the full variable domain: NAGVMQNPRHLVRRRGQEARLRCSPMKGHSHVYWYRQLPEEGLKFMVYLQKENIIDESGMPKERFSAEFPKEGPSILRIQQVVRGDSAAYFCASSPSGQETQYFGPGTRLLVL.

This clone has only a few counts. The chain is built from TRBV30 and TRBJ2-5; a possible D gene is TRBD2 (6 bases). CDR3 length: 12 amino acids. Trimming cost V 5 bases and J 9 bases, with 16 bases left between them. The germline V gene has CDR1 GTSNPN and CDR2 SVGIG (reference sequence). CDR3 bases: TGTGCCTGGCGCGGGGCCCCCGGAGCCCAGTACTTC. This translates into CAWRGAPGAQYF.

This clone was observed once. CDR3 bases: TGCGCCAGCAGCTCAGGAGGGACAGGCCTTTCACCCCTCCACTTT. Its protein product is CASSSGGTGLSPLHF. The gene calls are TRBV4-3 and TRBJ1-6, with TRBD1 matching over 8 bases. Looked up from germline, CDR1 is LGHNA and CDR2 is YSLEER. The CDR3 has 15 amino acids. The V gene end was trimmed by 5 bases and the J gene end by 9 bases; junction bases not matched to a gene: 9.

The rearrangement joins TRBV4-2 to TRBJ1-1; tentatively, D is TRBD1 (6 bases). V shed 1 base and J shed 7 bases, with 10 bases lying between them. The CDR3 consists of 13 residues. Germline loops: CDR1 LGHNA, CDR2 YNFKEQ. The CDR3 nucleotides are TGTGCCAGCAGCCAAGGGGCGACAGGTGAAGCTTTCTTT. Residues: CASSQGATGEAFF.

The chain is built from TRBV7-3 and TRBJ2-5; 13 bases agree with TRBD2. Germline CDR1 SGHTA, CDR2 FQGTGA. CDR3 length: 15 amino acids. V shed 5 bases and J 2 bases; nucleotides not matched to a gene: 2. The CDR3 sequence: CASSQGLAGQETQYF. The CDR3 DNA reads TGTGCCAGCAGCCAGGGACTAGCGGGGCAAGAGACCCAGTACTTC.

The chain has TRBV7-2 and TRBJ1-2, with a weak D call TRBD1 (5 bases). Trimming removed 0 bases from V and 4 bases from J, with 18 bases in between. Germline loops: CDR1 SGHTA, CDR2 FQGNSA. This CDR3 has 17 residues. In DNA, the CDR3 is TGTGCCAGCAGCTTAGCTTTTTCGGGGGTAGGCACCTATGGCTACACCTTC. It is translated as CASSLAFSGVGTYGYTF.

The chain joins TRBV7-9 to TRBJ2-1, with D unclear. The CDR3 covers 15 residues. Deletions cut 5 bases from V and 3 bases from J, with 14 bases between. Germline loops: CDR1 SEHNR, CDR2 FQNEAQ (reference sequence). The chain's CDR3 is CASSRIRGRYNEQFF. CDR3 DNA sequence: TGTGCCAGCAGCCGTATCCGCGGCCGCTACAATGAGCAGTTCTTC.

This clone was seen a single time. The chain uses TRBV4-3 and TRBJ2-1, with D possibly TRBD1 on 5 matching bases. V was trimmed by 0 bases and J by 4 bases, leaving 10 bases between them. This CDR3 is built from 15 residues. The germline CDR1 and CDR2 sequences are LGHNA and YSLEER. In DNA form, the CDR3 reads TGCGCCAGCAGCCAAGAACCAACAGGTTACAATGAGCAGTTCTTC. As protein: CASSQEPTGYNEQFF.

CDR3 DNA: TGTGCCAGCAGCGCGACAAATAGCAATCAGCCCCAGCATTTT. It yields the protein CASSATNSNQPQHF. The rearrangement joins TRBV7-2 to TRBJ1-5; D not resolved. CDR3 length: 14 amino acids. V was pared by 5 bases and J by 0 bases, with 8 bases between. Germline assignment: CDR1 SGHTA and CDR2 FQGNSA.

V is TRBV7-9 and J is TRBJ1-1; 7 bases map to TRBD1. The CDR3 totals 14 residues. V lost 5 bases and J lost 6; bases outside the gene matches: 9. Germline values: CDR1 SEHNR, CDR2 FQNEAQ (reference sequence). CDR3 protein: CASSPKTGSAEAFF. CDR3 bases: TGTGCCAGCAGCCCAAAGACAGGGTCTGCTGAAGCTTTCTTT.